A single sample gave rise to the 10 T cell receptor beta chains below, sequenced in a study of blood T cell repertoires in COVID-19. The assay was immunoSEQ multiplex PCR, and TCRdb's table has in-frame clones only and misses some. In the table there are 100,000 to 150,000 clones, about 88% of which are singletons. Sequencing was carried out using PBMCs or T cells enriched from blood (not recorded which). These receptors all come from a man aged 40-55 years with acute COVID-19.

This rearrangement joins TRBV18 to TRBJ2-7; possibly TRBD2 for D (7 bases). The CDR3 contains 14 residues. Per germline, CDR1 KGHSH and CDR2 LQKENI. V lost 2 bases to trimming and J lost 4 bases, with 12 bases between them. The CDR3 coding sequence is TGTGCCAGCTCACCAGTGGGGGGGCCTTACGAGCAGTACTTC. It translates to CASSPVGGPYEQYF.

CDR3 sequence (DNA): TGTGCCAGCTCTGGCACAACTAATGAAAAACTGTTTTTT. Amino acids: CASSGTTNEKLFF. The chain joins TRBV18 to TRBJ1-4; D remains unclear. V lost 6 bases and J lost 0, with 5 bases in between. In germline, CDR1 is KGHSH, CDR2 LQKENI. This CDR3 comprises 13 residues.

J is TRBJ2-7 and V is TRBV4-2; D may be TRBD2 (5 bases). Trimming shortened V by 1 base and J by 2 bases, and 15 bases separated the two germline ends. The CDR3 extends over 16 amino acids. Germline values: CDR1 LGHNA, CDR2 YNFKEQ. In nucleotides, the CDR3 is TGTGCCAGCAGCCAAGCTCTGGAGGTGGCCCCCTACGAGCAGTACTTC. Translating gives CASSQALEVAPYEQYF.

V is TRBV30 and J is TRBJ1-4; the D gene is possibly TRBD1 (6 bases). Germline assignment: CDR1 GTSNPN and CDR2 SVGIG (reference sequence). The V end was cut by 5 bases, the J end by 4 bases, with 14 bases between. This CDR3 is 14 amino acids long. Here the CDR3 reads CAWQLAGDNEKLFF. The CDR3 nucleotides read TGTGCCTGGCAGTTGGCAGGGGATAATGAAAAACTGTTTTTT.

This chain connects TRBV7-9 to TRBJ1-3; D uncertain. The CDR3 runs 14 residues. V dropped 1 base and J dropped 7 bases, with 11 bases sitting between them. Looked up from germline, CDR1 is SEHNR and CDR2 is FQNEAQ (reference sequence). This chain's CDR3 is CASSLGWGANTIYF. CDR3 nucleotides: TGTGCCAGCAGCTTAGGTTGGGGAGCGAACACCATATATTTT.

The gene calls are TRBV18 and TRBJ2-2; perhaps TRBD1 as D (5 bases). The ends were cut back, 4 bases at V and 0 bases at J, with 9 bases in the middle. This CDR3 is built from 15 residues. CDR1 is KGHSH, CDR2 LQKENI, per germline. The chain's CDR3 is CASSRRTPNTGELFF. DNA for the CDR3: TGTGCCAGCTCACGTCGGACACCGAACACCGGGGAGCTGTTTTTT.

This clone has more than one count but fewer than ten. J is TRBJ1-5 and V is TRBV6-1, with 7 bases aligning to TRBD1. The CDR3 runs to 16 residues. V lost 2 bases to trimming and J lost 4 bases; unmatched junction nucleotides: 8. Germline assignment: CDR1 MNHNS and CDR2 SASEGT. CDR3 loop: CASSEQAQGTNQPQHF. CDR3 nucleotides: TGTGCCAGCAGTGAACAAGCACAGGGGACAAATCAGCCCCAGCATTTT.

The CDR3 DNA reads TGTGCCAGCTCACCACAGACGGGACTAGCGGGGCCCAATGAGCAGTTCTTC. Translating gives CASSPQTGLAGPNEQFF. V is TRBV18 and J is TRBJ2-1; 13 bases match TRBD2. This CDR3 is built from 17 residues. The trim removed 1 base at V and 6 bases at J, leaving 6 bases unmatched. Germline V gene sequence: CDR1 KGHSH, CDR2 LQKENI.

The chain combines TRBV6-5 with TRBJ2-7; 12 bases match TRBD2. V trimming: 2 bases; J trimming: 4 bases; junction bases outside the gene matches: 3. The germline gives CDR1 MNHEY, CDR2 SVGAGI. The CDR3 totals 15 residues. For the CDR3, the DNA is TGTGCCAGCAGTTACGCACTAGCGGGGGGTTACGAGCAGTACTTC. Its protein is CASSYALAGGYEQYF.

The genes are TRBV7-3 and TRBJ2-6; the D is unclear. The CDR3 is 16 residues long. Germline CDR1 reads SGHTA; CDR2 reads FQGTGA. Trimming cost V 5 bases and J 0 bases, with 11 bases left between them. The CDR3 coding sequence is TGTGCCAGCAGCCCGACACGTTACTCTGGGGCCAACGTCCTGACTTTC. Translating it yields CASSPTRYSGANVLTF.